Presented here are 4 T cell receptor beta chains from one specimen sequenced in a study of blood T cell repertoires in COVID-19 (dated by TCRdb to 2018 to 2021). Libraries were made using the immunoSEQ multiplex PCR assay. The immuneACCESS repertoire file appears here via TCRdb, limited to in-frame rearrangements. These files lack a portion of the clones; in checked studies, under half of the deficit traces to unresolved V genes, and the cause of the others is not known. This sample comprises about 240,000 clones, around 88% of them detected only once. The biggest ten clones account for about 3.3% of the sample. The sequencing sample was made of PBMCs or T cells enriched from blood (not recorded which). Receptors originate from a middle-aged woman with acute COVID-19.

The rearrangement links TRBV7-8 to TRBJ2-7; 12 nucleotides line up with TRBD2. The CDR3 length is 15 residues. CDR1 is SGHVS, CDR2 FQNEAQ, per germline. The junction had 5 bases not matched to a gene; V was cut back by 1 base and J by 7 bases. The CDR3 region has the DNA TGTGCCAGCAGCTTAGAGGCTAGCGGGAGGGGGGAGCAGTACTTC. Its protein product is CASSLEASGRGEQYF.

The chain couples TRBV4-2 to TRBJ1-1; D unresolved. The V and J ends lost 1 base and 5 bases respectively, with 14 bases between them. The CDR3 extends over 15 amino acids. CDR1 is LGHNA and CDR2 is YNFKEQ in the germline V gene. The CDR3 DNA reads as TGTGCCAGCAGCCAAGTGGGTGGAGGGCGGACTGAAGCTTTCTTT. Protein: CASSQVGGGRTEAFF.

This clone was recorded once. The genes are TRBV24-1 and TRBJ1-5; the match to TRBD1 covers 10 bases. V shed 1 base and J 0 bases; nucleotides not matched to a gene: 14. The CDR3 totals 21 residues. Germline V gene sequence: CDR1 KGHDR, CDR2 SFDVKD. CDR3 region: CATSDFAGTGARRYSNQPQHF. CDR3 DNA: TGTGCCACCAGTGATTTCGCCGGGACAGGGGCTAGGAGGTATAGCAATCAGCCCCAGCATTTT.

This clone has only a few counts. The chain has TRBV5-1 and TRBJ1-1; D gene unclear. The length of the CDR3 is 15 residues. Trimming pared 0 bases from V and 6 bases from J, leaving 15 bases between. Germline V CDR1 and CDR2: SGHRS, YFSETQ. The CDR3 DNA sequence: TGCGCCAGCAGCTTGGTGGGAGGGAGTGGGGCTGAAGCTTTCTTT. It translates to CASSLVGGSGAEAFF.